In this sample, the clone carrying this T cell receptor (beta chain) turned up a few times. The antigen remains undetermined. The data stem from a study of beta chain features in type 1 diabetes. Study-level points and caveats: For type 1 diabetes patients, VDJ junctions showed fewer insertions and more deletions. Moderate yet significant TCRB CDR3 shortening was seen in Type 1 diabetes patients in all four CD4+ subsets.

The isolated RNA, all of it, was reverse transcribed, so expressed TCRB transcripts were what got sequenced. The method was immunoSEQ multiplex PCR; TCRdb's version includes in-frame clones alone and lacks a portion of them. Of 630,000 or so clones detected, over 12% appear once; the ten largest clones hold approximately 0.039%. Germline assignment: CDR1 MGHRA and CDR2 YSYEKL. This CDR3 spans 14 amino acids. V was shortened by 0 bases and J by 5 bases, with 10 bases between the two germline ends. The single heparinised draw taken from each donor contained around 120 mL of blood on average. The chain links TRBV4-1 to TRBJ2-5, with D unresolved. Material: naive CD4+ T cells from blood. The receptor comes from a man between 18 and 29 years old with type 1 diabetes. DNA of the CDR3: TGCGCCAGCAGCCAAGAGGGGTCGCGGGAGACCCAGTACTTC. It encodes CASSQEGSRETQYF.